The 14 T cell receptor beta chains below were found in one sample sequenced in a study. MiXCR, run by TCRdb on the RT-PCR reads, gives a single entry per CDR3 protein. The sample shows about 680,000 distinct CDR3 sequences, 11% to 15% of them seen only once. The sequenced material came from memory CD4+ T cells from blood. The receptors originated from a female donor in good health, serving as a healthy control.

This chain joins TRBV12-3 or TRBV12-4 and TRBJ1-1; D remains unclear. The V gene lost 6 bases and the J gene lost 1 base, with 18 bases spanning the gap. There are 16 residues in the CDR3. Here the CDR3 reads CASRPAQSLGNTEAFF. For the CDR3, the DNA is TGTGCCAGCAGACCCGCTCAGTCGCTGGGGAACACTGAAGCTTTCTTT.

This clonotype was recorded a few times. The chain has TRBV6-2 or TRBV6-3 and TRBJ2-1; D is perhaps TRBD2 (5 bases). V was trimmed by 2 bases and J by 3 bases, leaving 20 bases between them. Germline loops: CDR1 MNHEY, CDR2 SVGEGT. CDR3 length: 18 amino acids. CDR3 sequence reads: CASSYPQMPSHFYNEQFF. The CDR3 nucleotides are TGTGCCAGCAGTTACCCCCAAATGCCTAGCCATTTCTACAATGAGCAGTTCTTC.

The chain is built from TRBV5-1 and TRBJ1-2; TRBD1 might be the D (5 bases). V was trimmed by 0 bases and J by 5 bases, leaving 26 bases between them. There are 19 residues in the CDR3. The germline gives CDR1 SGHRS, CDR2 YFSETQ. The CDR3 loop reads CASSLAVGAEYPNAYGYTF. Here the CDR3 DNA reads TGCGCCAGCAGCTTGGCGGTCGGGGCAGAATATCCCAACGCGTATGGCTACACCTTC.

The rearrangement uses TRBV4-1 and TRBJ2-1, with TRBD2 as a possible D gene (6 bases). Per the germline V gene, CDR1 is MGHRA and CDR2 is YSYEKL. V lost 7 bases, J lost 7 bases, and 11 bases lay in between. The CDR3 has 12 residues. CDR3 protein: CASKSEGNEQFF. The CDR3 nucleotides are TGCGCCAGCAAGTCGGAGGGAAATGAGCAGTTCTTC.

CDR3 DNA sequence: TGCAGTGCTAGAGATCCCAGTCTAGAGACCCAGTACTTC. It yields the protein CSARDPSLETQYF. The chain carries TRBV20-1 and TRBJ2-5, with D unresolved. The CDR3 has 13 amino acids. The germline CDR1 and CDR2 sequences are DFQATT and SNEGSKA (reference sequence). V lost 0 bases, J lost 4 bases, and 9 bases lay in between.

The CDR3, as DNA: TGTGCCAGCAGCGCCTGGGGACTAGCGGGAACCCAGATCGGGGAGCTGTTTTTT. Amino acid sequence: CASSAWGLAGTQIGELFF. This chain joins TRBV9 and TRBJ2-2; 13 bases are a match to TRBD2. V was clipped by 3 bases and J by 7 bases; unmatched bases: 12. The CDR3 totals 18 residues. CDR1 and CDR2 from the germline V gene are SGDLS and YYNGEE.

As to this clonotype: This may arise from a read error, as a much more abundant clone is one base away. The chain carries TRBV6-5 and TRBJ1-2, with 9 bases identical to TRBD1. Per germline, CDR1 MNHEY and CDR2 SVGAGI. The CDR3 spans 18 residues. This chain's CDR3 is CASSPRTRTGGGSYGYSF. The CDR3 region has the DNA TGTGCCAGCAGCCCGAGAACTAGAACAGGGGGCGGAAGTTATGGCTACTCCTTC.

Details on this clonotype: A much larger clone lies one base from this, so it may be a read error. The CDR3 DNA follows: TGCGGTGCTAGAGCCAGACTAGCGGGCCAAGAGACCCAGTACTTC. It is translated as CGARARLAGQETQYF. The chain uses TRBV20-1 and TRBJ2-5; 10 positions match TRBD2. The CDR3 runs to 15 residues. Germline V gene data show CDR1 as DFQATT and CDR2 as SNEGSKA (reference sequence).

CDR3 region: CASSSRLAGAPGAETQYF. For the CDR3, the DNA is TGTGCCAGCAGCTCCCGACTAGCGGGAGCCCCAGGGGCAGAGACCCAGTACTTC. V and J are TRBV7-2 and TRBJ2-5; the match to TRBD2 covers 12 bases. This CDR3 region has 18 residues. The germline V gene encodes CDR1 SGHTA and CDR2 FQGNSA. V shed 4 bases, J shed 4 bases, and the junction held 13 bases outside the gene matches.

The chain links TRBV5-1 to TRBJ1-6, with D perhaps matching TRBD1 (5 bases). V gave up 2 bases and J gave up 5 bases, with 8 bases separating them. The CDR3 contains 14 residues. Germline CDR1 and CDR2: SGHRS and YFSETQ. The CDR3 coding sequence is TGCGCCAGCAGCTTAGAGGGGAATAATTCACCCCTCCACTTT. Amino acids: CASSLEGNNSPLHF. Based on the CDR3 plus reference TRBV5-1 and TRBJ1-6, the full variable domain is KAGVTQTPRYLIKTRGQQVTLSCSPISGHRSVSWYQQTPGQGLQFLFEYFSETQRNKGNFPGRFSGRQFSNSRSEMNVSTLELGDSALYLCASSLEGNNSPLHFGNGTRLTVT.

This clonotype appeared many times. The chain employs TRBV10-3 and TRBJ2-1; TRBD1 might be the D (5 bases). This CDR3 contains 15 residues. The germline gives CDR1 ENHRY, CDR2 SYGVKD. V lost 4 bases and J lost 5, with 15 bases in between. Here the CDR3 DNA reads TGTGCCATCAGTGGTTCGACAGACCATAACAATGAGCAGTTCTTC. It encodes CAISGSTDHNNEQFF.

This clonotype has more than one count but fewer than ten. The rearrangement links TRBV9 to TRBJ1-6, with 8 positions matching TRBD1. The J segment lost 0 bases and the V segment lost 4 bases, leaving 6 bases of the junction unmatched. Germline V gene data show CDR1 as SGDLS and CDR2 as YYNGEE. The CDR3 has 17 amino acids. DNA for the CDR3: TGTGCCAGCAGCCCCCGACAGGGGAACTCCTATAATTCACCCCTCCACTTT. Amino acids: CASSPRQGNSYNSPLHF.

A few counts support this clonotype. This chain links TRBV5-8 with TRBJ2-1, with a possible D match to TRBD1 (5 bases). The V gene's germline CDR1 is SGHTS and CDR2 YDEGEE. This CDR3 has 16 residues. The V and J ends lost 5 bases and 2 bases respectively, with 17 bases between them. CDR3 nucleotides: TGTGCCAGCAGGGCAGCGTCGCAGGGAACCTACAATGAGCAGTTCTTC. It is translated as CASRAASQGTYNEQFF.

This clonotype was counted a few times. This rearrangement joins TRBV29-1 to TRBJ2-5, with 7 nucleotides matching TRBD1. The J segment lost 1 base and the V segment lost 7 bases, leaving 9 bases of the junction unmatched. CDR1 is SQVTM and CDR2 is ANQGSEA in the germline V gene. The CDR3 sequence is 14 residues long. The CDR3 spells CSASGTASQETQYF. Written as DNA, the CDR3 is TGCAGCGCCTCCGGGACAGCTAGCCAAGAGACCCAGTACTTC.